The present TCR beta chain was sequenced within a study of technical replicates of blood from a handful of donors. The CDR3 loop spans 13 amino acids. Losses at the gene ends were 3 bases for V and 7 bases for J; bases not matched to a gene: 6. Germline V gene sequence: CDR1 MNHEY, CDR2 SVGAGI. Method: immunoSEQ multiplex PCR; TCRdb's copy keeps in-frame clones and lacks some. Of under 90,000 clones in the sample, just over 90% were seen once. The receptor was isolated from a human donor in good health. The V and J genes are TRBV6-5 and TRBJ2-7, with 7 bases fitting TRBD2. Sequencing input: T cells isolated from PBMCs. In DNA form, the CDR3 reads TGTGCCAGCAGTTATGGAGCGGGGTCGGAGCAGTACTTC. Its translation is CASSYGAGSEQYF.